This T cell receptor beta chain stems from a study of control samples from healthy donors and cancer patients. Germline CDR1 and CDR2: ENHRY and SYGVKD. J was trimmed by 0 bases and V by 3 bases; bases with no gene match: 7. CDR3 length: 17 amino acids. Generated by immunoSEQ multiplex PCR, the TCRdb table keeps only in-frame clones and is missing some. The sample includes tens of thousands of clones, 85% to 95% of them seen just once. The genes are TRBV10-3 and TRBJ1-4, with 7 bases lining up with TRBD1. Specimen: PBMCs. The clonotype originates from a woman in her 40s with head and neck cancer. CDR3 region: CAISERITGATNEKLFF. CDR3 in DNA: TGTGCCATCAGTGAACGAATAACAGGGGCAACTAATGAAAAACTGTTTTTT.